These 14 T cell receptor beta chains came from one sample sequenced in a study of lymphopenia after photon versus proton radiotherapy. The data were produced by immunoSEQ multiplex PCR, yet TCRdb's version contains in-frame clones alone and is incomplete. The data hold over 55,000 clones, with more than 75% observed a single time. The sequencing used peripheral blood, collected from a patient treated with proton-based radiotherapy. These receptors all come from a man older than 75 with esophageal cancer.

The CDR3 nucleotides read TGTGCCAGCGCCCCCTCCGGGGATTCACCCCTCCACTTT. Translation: CASAPSGDSPLHF. This chain links TRBV6-5 with TRBJ1-6; D not certain. V was shortened by 8 bases and J by 8 bases, with 13 bases between the two germline ends. Germline V CDR1 and CDR2: MNHEY, SVGAGI. The CDR3 totals 13 residues.

This clone has only one observation. The chain has TRBV7-9 and TRBJ2-7; D is uncertain. Deletions cut 5 bases from V and 3 bases from J, with 8 bases between. CDR1 is SEHNR, CDR2 FQNEAQ, per germline (reference sequence). The CDR3 is made up of 12 amino acids. The CDR3 sequence: CASSHSLYEQYF. The CDR3 DNA follows: TGTGCCAGCAGCCATTCACTCTACGAGCAGTACTTC.

This clone came up a few times. This rearrangement joins TRBV6-6 to TRBJ2-7, with unresolved D. V was pared by 8 bases and J by 1 base, with 18 bases between. The CDR3 consists of 15 residues. Per germline, CDR1 MNHNY and CDR2 SVGAGI (reference sequence). The chain's CDR3 is CASGNRRSTSYEQYF. DNA for the CDR3: TGTGCCAGCGGGAACCGACGGAGTACATCCTACGAGCAGTACTTC.

This sequence joins TRBV19 and TRBJ2-1; TRBD2 matches 12 bases. Germline lookup yields CDR1 LNHDA and CDR2 SQIVND (reference sequence). CDR3 length equals 17 residues. J lost 10 bases, V lost 1 base, and 11 bases had no gene match. The CDR3 sequence: CASSIGPGLAGSGEQFF. The CDR3 DNA follows: TGTGCCAGTAGTATAGGCCCGGGACTAGCGGGTTCGGGGGAGCAGTTCTTC.

The rearrangement joins TRBV9 to TRBJ2-3, with 9 nucleotides matching TRBD2. The CDR3 runs to 15 residues. From germline, CDR1 is SGDLS and CDR2 YYNGEE. The ends lost 3 bases at V and 4 bases at J; junction bases unmatched: 6. Here the CDR3 DNA reads TGTGCCAGCAGCGCGATTAGCGGGGGACCAGATACGCAGTATTTT. Residues: CASSAISGGPDTQYF.

There are a few counts of this clone. CDR3: CASSVGDSTGELFF. In DNA form, the CDR3 reads TGTGCCAGCAGCGTAGGTGATAGCACCGGGGAGCTGTTTTTT. The V gene is TRBV9, the J gene TRBJ2-2, with D hard to call. Per germline, CDR1 SGDLS and CDR2 YYNGEE. V lost 0 bases, J lost 4 bases, and 7 bases lay in between. The length of the CDR3 is 14 residues.

The chain has TRBV9 and TRBJ2-7; TRBD2 agrees at 9 bases. This CDR3 is built from 17 residues. The germline V gene encodes CDR1 SGDLS and CDR2 YYNGEE. V was clipped by 3 bases and J by 3 bases; unmatched bases: 13. CDR3 amino acids: CASSEATPSGKSYEQYF. The CDR3 DNA is TGTGCCAGCAGCGAGGCGACCCCTAGCGGGAAGAGCTACGAGCAGTACTTC.

This chain connects TRBV9 to TRBJ2-2; no definite D call. CDR1 SGDLS and CDR2 YYNGEE come from the germline V gene. The length of the CDR3 is 15 residues. V lost 0 bases to trimming and J lost 0 bases, with 6 bases between them. CDR3 sequence (DNA): TGTGCCAGCAGCGTAGTGGGGTCGAACACCGGGGAGCTGTTTTTT. Residues: CASSVVGSNTGELFF.

V usage is TRBV10-3 and J usage is TRBJ2-1; 10 bases are a match to TRBD2. The CDR3 extends over 15 amino acids. CDR1 is ENHRY and CDR2 is SYGVKD in the germline V gene. V lost 1 base, J lost 6 bases, and 3 bases stayed unmatched. The DNA of the CDR3 is TGTGCCATCAGTGAGTTGAGCGGGAGGGCCAATGAGCAGTTCTTC. Its protein product is CAISELSGRANEQFF.

J is TRBJ2-3 and V is TRBV4-3; D perhaps matches TRBD1 (5 bases). CDR3 length: 16 amino acids. V lost 0 bases and J 0 bases, leaving 10 bases between the germline ends. Germline lookup yields CDR1 LGHNA and CDR2 YSLEER. The CDR3 DNA follows: TGCGCCAGCAGCCAAGATGCTCAGGGTAGCACAGATACGCAGTATTTT. Translating gives CASSQDAQGSTDTQYF.

This clone was detected only a few times. The V gene is TRBV18, the J gene TRBJ2-7; TRBD1 matches at 8 bases. This CDR3 is 15 amino acids long. Per the germline V gene, CDR1 is KGHSH and CDR2 is LQKENI. J was trimmed by 4 bases and V by 4 bases; bases with no gene match: 9. The CDR3 here is CASSLPGGGGYEQYF. CDR3 DNA sequence: TGTGCCAGCTCACTACCAGGGGGCGGCGGGTACGAGCAGTACTTC. The full variable domain, with the rest looked up from reference TRBV18 and TRBJ2-7, is NAGVMQNPRHLVRRRGQEARLRCSPMKGHSHVYWYRQLPEEGLKFMVYLQKENIIDESGMPKERFSAEFPKEGPSILRIQQVVRGDSAAYFCASSLPGGGGYEQYFGPGTRLTVT.

CDR3 nucleotides: TGTGCCAGCAGTTCTTCCAGGGCGGGAGGTACGCAGTATTTT. This encodes CASSSSRAGGTQYF. The rearrangement joins TRBV28 to TRBJ2-3; 8 bases match TRBD2. The germline CDR1 and CDR2 sequences are MDHEN and SYDVKM. The junction had 8 bases not matched to a gene; V was cut back by 4 bases and J by 8 bases. The CDR3 is 14 residues long.

The chain's CDR3 is CASSTNPGGGETQYF. CDR3 DNA: TGTGCCAGCAGCACAAACCCAGGGGGCGGGGAGACCCAGTACTTC. The chain employs TRBV7-2 and TRBJ2-5, with 8 bases that match TRBD1. The CDR3 totals 15 residues. The germline gives CDR1 SGHTA, CDR2 FQGNSA. V lost 5 bases and J lost 5; bases outside the gene matches: 10.

This chain uses TRBV5-4 with TRBJ2-7; 12 bases agree with TRBD2. J lost 4 bases, V lost 0 bases, and 2 bases had no gene match. CDR1 SGHNT and CDR2 YYREEE come from the germline V gene (reference sequence). This CDR3 has 15 amino acids. CDR3 residues: CASSLGGLAGYEQYF. The DNA for the CDR3 is TGTGCCAGCAGCTTGGGAGGACTAGCGGGATACGAGCAGTACTTC.